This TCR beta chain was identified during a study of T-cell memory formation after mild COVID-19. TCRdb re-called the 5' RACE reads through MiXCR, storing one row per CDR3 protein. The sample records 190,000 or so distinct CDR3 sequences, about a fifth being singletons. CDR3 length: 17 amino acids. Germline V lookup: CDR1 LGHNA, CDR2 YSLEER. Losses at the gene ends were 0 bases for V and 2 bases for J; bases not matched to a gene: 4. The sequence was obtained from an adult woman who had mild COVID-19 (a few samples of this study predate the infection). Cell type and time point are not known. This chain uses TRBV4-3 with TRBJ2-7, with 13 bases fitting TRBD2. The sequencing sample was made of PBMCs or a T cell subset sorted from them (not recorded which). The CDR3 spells CASSQDLGLAGTYEQYF. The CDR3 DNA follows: TGCGCCAGCAGCCAAGATCTGGGACTAGCGGGAACCTACGAGCAGTACTTC.